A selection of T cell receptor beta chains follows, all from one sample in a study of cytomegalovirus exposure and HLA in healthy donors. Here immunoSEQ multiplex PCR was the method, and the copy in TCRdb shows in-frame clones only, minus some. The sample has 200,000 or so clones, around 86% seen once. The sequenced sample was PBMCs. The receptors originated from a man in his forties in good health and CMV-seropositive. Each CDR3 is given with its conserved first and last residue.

cdr3_aa: CASSGGPGGLGNEKLFF; cdr3_length: 17; j_call: TRBJ1-4; v_call: TRBV9
cdr3_aa: CASSLDGWGGANEKLFF; cdr3_length: 17; j_call: TRBJ1-4; v_call: TRBV5-1
cdr3_aa: CASGAARETQYF; cdr3_length: 12; j_call: TRBJ2-5; v_call: TRBV7-6
cdr3_aa: CASSLAEGTTEAFF; cdr3_length: 14; j_call: TRBJ1-1; v_call: TRBV7-8
cdr3_aa: CASSLRLAGGNEQFF; cdr3_length: 15; j_call: TRBJ2-1; v_call: TRBV9
cdr3_aa: CAWRAGGWGEQYF; cdr3_length: 13; j_call: TRBJ2-5; v_call: TRBV30
cdr3_aa: CASSPAGVEQFF; cdr3_length: 12; j_call: TRBJ2-1; v_call: TRBV7-8
cdr3_aa: CASSLASGGSGEQCF; cdr3_length: 15; j_call: TRBJ2-7; v_call: TRBV5-1
cdr3_aa: CASRETGPNYGYTF; cdr3_length: 14; j_call: TRBJ1-2; v_call: TRBV2
cdr3_aa: CASFPAGTSGGSPGKDTQYF; cdr3_length: 20; j_call: TRBJ2-3; v_call: TRBV28
cdr3_aa: CASSTPMAAKNIQYF; cdr3_length: 15; j_call: TRBJ2-4; v_call: TRBV7-2
cdr3_aa: CASSDLRQGPGELFF; cdr3_length: 15; j_call: TRBJ2-2; v_call: TRBV25-1
cdr3_aa: CASSIDATYRNTEAFF; cdr3_length: 16; j_call: TRBJ1-1; v_call: TRBV19
cdr3_aa: CASSQDSGDYGYTF; cdr3_length: 14; j_call: TRBJ1-2; v_call: TRBV4-3
cdr3_aa: CASTPGGWNNEQFF; cdr3_length: 14; j_call: TRBJ2-1; v_call: TRBV2
cdr3_aa: CASSDRTGGEAFF; cdr3_length: 13; j_call: TRBJ1-1; v_call: TRBV6-4
cdr3_aa: CASRHSGVNQPQHF; cdr3_length: 14; j_call: TRBJ1-5; v_call: TRBV19
cdr3_aa: CASSVSGGNTDTQYF; cdr3_length: 15; j_call: TRBJ2-3; v_call: TRBV6-5
cdr3_aa: CASSHDGTANYGYTF; cdr3_length: 15; j_call: TRBJ1-2; v_call: TRBV4-3
cdr3_aa: CASSSGTGGTDTQYF; cdr3_length: 15; j_call: TRBJ2-3; v_call: TRBV6-4
cdr3_aa: CASSSSGGSSYNEQFF; cdr3_length: 16; j_call: TRBJ2-1; v_call: TRBV5-1
cdr3_aa: CASSDLAGAGGYTF; cdr3_length: 14; j_call: TRBJ1-2; v_call: TRBV6-1
cdr3_aa: CASSAGTSGGWATQYF; cdr3_length: 16; j_call: TRBJ2-3; v_call: TRBV9